This entry lists 27 T cell receptor beta chains sequenced from one sample in a study of chemoradiotherapy in HPV16-positive cancers. TCRdb's copy holds only in-frame clones and misses some; the assay was immunoSEQ multiplex PCR. The sample records about 29,000 clones, around 90% being singletons. The specimen comprised blood, sampled from a patient who underwent chemoradiotherapy. These TCRs come from a human donor with HPV-associated anogenital cancer.

V is TRBV6-5 and J is TRBJ2-2; D gene ambiguous. CDR1 is MNHEY and CDR2 is SVGAGI in the germline V gene. The CDR3 consists of 12 residues. The CDR3 DNA reads TGTGCTAACAGCCCGAACACCGGGGAGCTGTTTTTT. Translating it yields CANSPNTGELFF.

The V and J genes are TRBV29-1 and TRBJ1-1; 8 positions match TRBD1. The CDR3 has 14 residues. The germline V gene encodes CDR1 SQVTM and CDR2 ANQGSEA. Trimming took 3 bases from V and 2 from J; bases not matched to a gene: 5. The CDR3 DNA reads TGCAGCGTTGATCCAGGACAGGGAAACACTGAAGCTTTCTTT. Amino acid sequence: CSVDPGQGNTEAFF. Looking up the rest from reference TRBV29-1 and TRBJ1-1 gives the full variable domain: SAVISQKPSRDICQRGTSLTIQCQVDSQVTMMFWYRQQPGQSLTLIATANQGSEATYESGFVIDKFPISRPNLTFSTLTVSNMSPEDSSIYLCSVDPGQGNTEAFFGQGTRLTVV.

In its sample, this clone was seen a few times. The V gene is TRBV4-1, the J gene TRBJ2-3, with 8 bases lining up with TRBD1. V lost 0 bases to trimming and J lost 2 bases; unmatched junction nucleotides: 7. CDR1 and CDR2 (germline): MGHRA, YSYEKL. This CDR3 contains 17 residues. This CDR3 is CASSQDQQGEITDTQYF. Written as DNA, the CDR3 is TGCGCCAGCAGCCAAGATCAACAGGGGGAGATCACAGATACGCAGTATTTT.

V usage is TRBV7-9 and J usage is TRBJ2-6; D remains unclear. The length of the CDR3 is 14 residues. Trimming removed 5 bases at V and 0 bases at J, with 5 bases between. CDR1 is SEHNR, CDR2 FQNEAQ, per germline (reference sequence). CDR3 coding DNA: TGTGCCAGCAGCGATTCCTCTGGGGCCAACGTCCTGACTTTC. Protein sequence: CASSDSSGANVLTF.

The chain joins TRBV28 to TRBJ1-2, with TRBD1 matching over 7 bases. Germline CDR1 is MDHEN and CDR2 is SYDVKM. Trimming took 6 bases from V and 5 from J; bases not matched to a gene: 6. This CDR3 is built from 13 residues. The CDR3 here is CASSLQGRYGYTF. CDR3 nucleotide sequence: TGTGCCAGCAGCTTACAGGGGCGGTATGGCTACACCTTC.

The genes are TRBV4-2 and TRBJ2-1, with 8 bases aligning to TRBD2. The CDR3 is 16 amino acids. Germline-derived CDR1 and CDR2 are LGHNA and YNFKEQ. V gave up 1 base and J gave up 3 bases; unmatched junction bases: 5. The DNA of the CDR3 is TGTGCCAGCAGCCAAGTCTCGGGGGGGTTCTACAATGAGCAGTTCTTC. Amino acid sequence: CASSQVSGGFYNEQFF.

J is TRBJ1-4 and V is TRBV10-3, with a weak D call TRBD1 (6 bases). Per germline, CDR1 ENHRY and CDR2 SYGVKD. Trimming took off 0 bases at V and 1 base at J, with 15 bases between the two ends. CDR3 size: 18 residues. DNA of the CDR3: TGTGCCATCAGTGAGTCTGGCCCCCGGACAGTAACTAATGAAAAACTGTTTTTT. Its protein product is CAISESGPRTVTNEKLFF.

The CDR3 DNA reads as TGCGCCAGCAGCTTGGCTGGTTATCTCGCAGATACGCAGTATTTT. Translated: CASSLAGYLADTQYF. The chain carries TRBV5-1 and TRBJ2-3; D unresolved. V was pared by 0 bases and J by 4 bases, with 12 bases between. CDR1 is SGHRS and CDR2 is YFSETQ in the germline V gene. This CDR3 region has 15 residues.

V is TRBV5-6 and J is TRBJ1-4, with D hard to call. Trimming left V 2 bases short and J 16 bases short, with 15 bases between. This CDR3 comprises 12 residues. Germline V gene lookup returns CDR1 SGHDT and CDR2 YYEEEE. The CDR3 sequence is CASSFATIGEFF. The CDR3, as DNA: TGTGCCAGCAGCTTCGCGACTATCGGGGAGTTTTTT. The full variable domain, rest sourced from reference TRBV5-6 and TRBJ1-4, is DAGVTQSPTHLIKTRGQQVTLRCSPKSGHDTVSWYQQALGQGPQFIFQYYEEEERQRGNFPDRFSGHQFPNYSSELNVNALLLGDSALYLCASSFATIGEFFGSGTQLSVL.

The chain uses TRBV5-1 and TRBJ2-1; D tentatively reads TRBD1 or TRBD2 (5 bases each). The germline V gene encodes CDR1 SGHRS and CDR2 YFSETQ. V was clipped by 2 bases and J by 5 bases, with 14 bases between them. The CDR3 loop spans 15 amino acids. CDR3 sequence reads: CASSLGDRMDNEQFF. CDR3 DNA sequence: TGCGCCAGCAGCTTAGGGGACCGGATGGACAATGAGCAGTTCTTC.

The chain is built from TRBV5-4 and TRBJ1-3, with D unclear. V lost 0 bases, J lost 4 bases, and 8 bases lay in between. CDR1 is SGHNT and CDR2 is YYREEE in the germline V gene (reference sequence). CDR3 length equals 14 residues. The CDR3 is CASSLGGSGNTIYF. The CDR3 nucleotides read TGTGCCAGCAGCTTGGGCGGGTCCGGAAACACCATATATTTT.

The chain uses TRBV4-1 and TRBJ2-1, with 11 nucleotides matching TRBD1. Trimming cost V 0 bases and J 9 bases; bases outside gene matches: 10. In germline, CDR1 is MGHRA, CDR2 YSYEKL. The CDR3 runs 17 residues. The CDR3 loop reads CASSQEFPGQGVGEQFF. CDR3 coding DNA: TGCGCCAGCAGCCAAGAGTTCCCGGGACAGGGGGTCGGTGAGCAGTTCTTC.

Regarding this clone: Sequence at one end of the junction differs from germline and may be a read error. The chain uses TRBV30 and TRBJ1-1, with D possibly being TRBD1 (5 bases). The germline gives CDR1 GTSNPN, CDR2 SVGIG (reference sequence). The CDR3 runs to 13 residues. CDR3 in DNA: TGTGGCTGGAGTGTCCGGGGGTACACTGAAGCTTTCTTT. It translates to CGWSVRGYTEAFF.

The V call is TRBV7-6, the J call TRBJ1-3; 9 bases align to TRBD1. Trimming cost V 2 bases and J 9 bases; bases outside gene matches: 11. Looked up from germline, CDR1 is SGHVS and CDR2 is FNYEAQ. This CDR3 contains 16 residues. This CDR3 reads CASSLYPDRTGATIYF. The CDR3 region has the DNA TGTGCCAGCAGCTTATACCCAGACAGGACAGGGGCCACCATATATTTT.

This chain uses TRBV7-2 with TRBJ1-2; D not resolved. The CDR3 has 11 amino acids. Germline CDR1 and CDR2: SGHTA and FQGNSA. V lost 7 bases, J lost 3 bases, and 6 bases lay in between. Here the CDR3 reads CASTSDYGYTF. CDR3 nucleotides: TGTGCCAGCACCTCCGACTATGGCTACACCTTC.

This chain joins TRBV2 and TRBJ2-5; 10 bases agree with TRBD2. CDR3 length: 14 residues. Germline assignment: CDR1 SNHLY and CDR2 FYNNEI. The V segment lost 6 bases and the J segment 2 bases; nucleotides outside the gene matches: 3. CDR3 sequence reads: CASSLAGAQETQYF. CDR3 DNA sequence: TGTGCCAGCAGCCTAGCGGGAGCTCAAGAGACCCAGTACTTC.

V is TRBV4-2 and J is TRBJ2-7; D ambiguous. The V gene's germline CDR1 is LGHNA and CDR2 YNFKEQ. The CDR3 covers 12 residues. V was clipped by 2 bases and J by 3 bases, with 5 bases between them. The CDR3 reads CASSQLGYEQYF. CDR3 in DNA: TGTGCCAGCAGCCAACTCGGCTACGAGCAGTACTTC.

The V and J genes are TRBV5-5 and TRBJ2-7; 8 nucleotides agree with TRBD1. The V gene end was trimmed by 3 bases and the J gene end by 7 bases; junction bases not matched to a gene: 6. The CDR3 length is 13 residues. Germline CDR1 is SGHKS and CDR2 is YYEKEE (reference sequence). The CDR3 DNA reads as TGTGCCAGCAGCTACCGACAGGGGAGGGAGCAGTACTTC. Translating gives CASSYRQGREQYF.

In this sample, this clone turned up a few times. V and J are TRBV7-9 and TRBJ2-2; 8 positions match TRBD2. Germline-derived CDR1 and CDR2 are SEHNR and FQNEAQ (reference sequence). This CDR3 has 14 amino acids. With 3 bases clipped from V and 5 bases from J, the junction kept 2 bases outside the gene matches. CDR3 bases: TGTGCCAGCAGCTTGGGCGGGGGGACCGGGGAGCTGTTTTTT. Translation gives CASSLGGGTGELFF.

This clone has just one count. This chain links TRBV5-4 with TRBJ2-4, with D uncertain. Germline V gene lookup returns CDR1 SGHNT and CDR2 YYREEE (reference sequence). CDR3 length equals 14 residues. The V end was cut by 1 base, the J end by 2 bases, with 7 bases between. The CDR3: CASSLYLSKNIQYF. As DNA, the CDR3 is TGTGCCAGCAGCTTGTACCTATCCAAAAACATTCAGTACTTC.

This chain joins TRBV2 and TRBJ2-2, with 8 nucleotides matching TRBD2. V dropped 3 bases and J dropped 3; count of bases not matched to a gene: 3. Germline CDR1 SNHLY, CDR2 FYNNEI. The CDR3 runs 15 residues. DNA for the CDR3: TGTGCCAGCAGTGACGGGAGGGCCGACACCGGGGAGCTGTTTTTT. Protein sequence: CASSDGRADTGELFF.

The J gene is TRBJ2-5, the V gene TRBV18; 9 nucleotides align to TRBD2. CDR3 size: 15 residues. CDR1 and CDR2 (germline): KGHSH, LQKENI. V trimming: 2 bases; J trimming: 1 base; junction bases outside the gene matches: 2. This CDR3 reads CASSPAAGGQETQYF. CDR3 coding DNA: TGTGCCAGCTCACCAGCAGCGGGGGGCCAAGAGACCCAGTACTTC.

This chain connects TRBV5-8 to TRBJ2-1; maybe TRBD1 (7 bases). This CDR3 spans 16 amino acids. Deletions cut 1 base from V and 0 bases from J, with 11 bases between. Germline CDR1 reads SGHTS; CDR2 reads YDEGEE. The CDR3 DNA reads as TGTGCCAGCAGCTTGTATCAGGGGGGCTCCTACAATGAGCAGTTCTTC. This encodes CASSLYQGGSYNEQFF. The entire variable domain, with the rest obtained from reference TRBV5-8 and TRBJ2-1, is as follows: EAGVTQSPTHLIKTRGQQATLRCSPISGHTSVYWYQQALGLGLQFLLWYDEGEERNRGNFPPRFSGRQFPNYSSELNVNALELEDSALYLCASSLYQGGSYNEQFFGPGTRLTVL.

This clone was seen once. The chain couples TRBV2 to TRBJ2-7; 7 bases are shared with TRBD1. Germline lookup yields CDR1 SNHLY and CDR2 FYNNEI. V was clipped by 7 bases and J by 5 bases; unmatched bases: 8. This CDR3 comprises 13 residues. CDR3 nucleotide sequence: TGTGCCAGCAATAAACGACAGGGCGACGAGCAGTACTTC. Translating it yields CASNKRQGDEQYF.

The chain carries TRBV5-4 and TRBJ2-1, with D tentatively TRBD1 or TRBD2 (5 bases each). The CDR3 is 15 amino acids. The V and J ends lost 2 bases and 1 base respectively, with 10 bases between them. In germline, CDR1 is SGHNT, CDR2 YYREEE (reference sequence). DNA of the CDR3: TGTGCCAGCAGCTTTGGTGAGGGGTCCTACAATGAGCAGTTCTTC. Translating it yields CASSFGEGSYNEQFF.

V usage is TRBV10-3 and J usage is TRBJ1-2; D not resolved. Trimming pared 4 bases from V and 3 bases from J, leaving 12 bases between. Germline CDR1 reads ENHRY; CDR2 reads SYGVKD. The CDR3 is made up of 14 amino acids. CDR3 nucleotide sequence: TGTGCCATCAGTGTTTTTGAGGGAGACTATGGCTACACCTTC. Encoded protein: CAISVFEGDYGYTF.

The chain couples TRBV28 to TRBJ2-7; D unresolved. CDR3 length: 11 residues. With 6 bases removed from V and 1 base from J, the gap between germline ends came to 4 bases. CDR1 is MDHEN, CDR2 SYDVKM, per germline. The CDR3 DNA reads as TGTGCCAGCAGCCGTTCCTACGAGCAGTACTTC. Residues: CASSRSYEQYF.